Below, 28 T cell receptor beta chains from the same sample are listed, as sequenced in a study of T cell responses to AZD1222 COVID-19 vaccine. TCRdb's copy holds only in-frame clones and misses some; the assay was immunoSEQ multiplex PCR. The repertoire includes around 100,000 clones, more than 65% of them detected once, and under 10% sits in the top ten. The sample was peripheral blood, taken on day 0 of AZD1222 vaccination. Receptors were obtained from an adult in good health.

This chain joins TRBV5-1 and TRBJ1-6; D is unclear. The V end lost 4 bases, the J end lost 7 bases, and 12 bases lay between the germline ends. The CDR3 has 14 residues. CDR1 and CDR2 from the germline V gene are SGHRS and YFSETQ. The CDR3: CASSPPGENSPLHF. The CDR3 bases are TGCGCCAGCAGCCCCCCCGGGGAGAATTCACCCCTCCACTTT.

V is TRBV19 and J is TRBJ1-5; TRBD1 is a possible D gene (6 bases). Between the trimmed V and J ends, which lost 6 bases and 3 bases, there was a span of 15 bases. The CDR3 runs to 15 residues. Looked up from germline, CDR1 is LNHDA and CDR2 is SQIVND (reference sequence). CDR3 in DNA: TGTGCCAGTAGCCTGCTTACAGGGAACAATCAGCCCCAGCATTTT. It translates to CASSLLTGNNQPQHF.

The gene calls are TRBV3-1 (or the pseudogene TRBV3-2) and TRBJ1-2; TRBD1 agrees at 11 bases. The CDR3 covers 16 residues. J was trimmed by 8 bases and V by 1 base; bases with no gene match: 9. CDR1 and CDR2 (germline): LGHDT, YNNKEL (reference sequence). The CDR3 DNA reads as TGTGCCAGCAGCCAAGTGGACAGGGGGCATTTAGGGGGCTACACCTTC. Translated: CASSQVDRGHLGGYTF.

As DNA, the CDR3 is TGTGCCAGCAGTAGGGGGGGACCTGGAAACACCATATATTTT. Translated, it gives CASSRGGPGNTIYF. The V call is TRBV27, the J call TRBJ1-3, with a possible D match to TRBD1 (6 bases). V lost 5 bases and J 2 bases, leaving 10 bases between the germline ends. The germline V gene encodes CDR1 MNHEY and CDR2 SMNVEV (reference sequence). This CDR3 comprises 14 residues.

The V call is TRBV7-2, the J call TRBJ2-7; TRBD2 aligns across 11 bases. Trimming cost V 5 bases and J 1 base; bases outside gene matches: 7. This CDR3 has 16 amino acids. Germline V lookup: CDR1 SGHTA, CDR2 FQGNSA. The CDR3 DNA follows: TGTGCCAGCAGCATGGGACTAGCGGACTATTCCTACGAGCAGTACTTC. It codes for CASSMGLADYSYEQYF.

The chain links TRBV29-1 to TRBJ2-5, with 8 bases matching TRBD2. Germline CDR1 is SQVTM and CDR2 is ANQGSEA. CDR3 length equals 15 residues. Trimming took 3 bases from V and 2 from J; bases not matched to a gene: 8. CDR3 nucleotides: TGCAGCGTTGAGGGTAGCGGGAACTTACAAGAGACCCAGTACTTC. This codes for CSVEGSGNLQETQYF.

V and J are TRBV6-5 and TRBJ2-7, with 7 bases identical to TRBD1. The CDR3 is made up of 15 amino acids. The germline CDR1 and CDR2 sequences are MNHEY and SVGAGI. V lost 5 bases and J lost 0; bases outside the gene matches: 7. This CDR3 reads CASSRTGLSSYEQYF. Written as DNA, the CDR3 is TGTGCCAGCAGTCGGACAGGTTTGAGCTCCTACGAGCAGTACTTC.

The J gene is TRBJ1-1, the V gene TRBV10-3, with 7 bases identical to TRBD1. Germline V gives CDR1 ENHRY, CDR2 SYGVKD. The CDR3 extends over 12 amino acids. Unmatched junction bases numbered 9, after V lost 6 bases and J lost 11 bases. The CDR3 nucleotides are TGTGCCATCAGCAGACAGGGCGTGGAGGCTTTCTTT. Its translation: CAISRQGVEAFF.

The chain recombines TRBV10-3 with TRBJ2-1, with 13 positions matching TRBD2. The J segment lost 4 bases and the V segment lost 7 bases, leaving 4 bases of the junction unmatched. CDR1 is ENHRY and CDR2 is SYGVKD in the germline V gene. This CDR3 has 15 residues. The CDR3 region has the DNA TGTGCCATCACCGCGACTAGCGGGGGGTACAATGAGCAGTTCTTC. Protein product: CAITATSGGYNEQFF.

The chain couples TRBV27 to TRBJ1-5; D unclear. V lost 8 bases, J lost 0 bases, and 8 bases lay in between. CDR1 is MNHEY, CDR2 SMNVEV, per germline (reference sequence). The CDR3 is made up of 13 amino acids. The CDR3 DNA sequence: TGTGCCAGCGGACGGGCTAGCAATCAGCCCCAGCATTTT. It encodes CASGRASNQPQHF.

The chain uses TRBV27 and TRBJ2-1; no firm D call. The CDR3 has 14 residues. The V and J ends lost 4 bases and 8 bases respectively, with 15 bases between them. CDR1 is MNHEY and CDR2 is SMNVEV in the germline V gene (reference sequence). The CDR3 loop reads CASSSWASLDEQFF. The CDR3 bases are TGTGCCAGCAGTTCCTGGGCGTCATTGGATGAGCAGTTCTTC.

The V call is TRBV27, the J call TRBJ1-5; no firm D call. The CDR3 contains 13 residues. Germline CDR1 is MNHEY and CDR2 is SMNVEV (reference sequence). Trimming pared 2 bases from V and 7 bases from J, leaving 9 bases between. The CDR3 DNA reads as TGTGCCAGCAGTTTAACGGTCGGCCAGCCCCAGCATTTT. It encodes CASSLTVGQPQHF.

The chain links TRBV28 to TRBJ1-2, with TRBD1 matching over 9 bases. CDR1 and CDR2 from the germline V gene are MDHEN and SYDVKM. V gave up 1 base and J gave up 1 base; unmatched junction bases: 4. The CDR3 covers 16 residues. The CDR3 region is CASSLSQGAINYGYTF. Written as DNA, the CDR3 is TGTGCCAGCAGTTTATCACAGGGGGCTATTAACTATGGCTACACCTTC.

The gene calls are TRBV7-9 and TRBJ1-6; perhaps TRBD1 as D (5 bases). The CDR3 is 13 amino acids. Trimming shortened V by 5 bases and J by 9 bases, and 11 bases separated the two germline ends. The germline V gene encodes CDR1 SEHNR and CDR2 FQNEAQ (reference sequence). DNA of the CDR3: TGTGCCAGCAGCCCGTCGGGGGGTTCACCCCTCCACTTT. This encodes CASSPSGGSPLHF.

The chain employs TRBV7-2 and TRBJ1-1; tentatively, D is TRBD1 (6 bases). The V gene's germline CDR1 is SGHTA and CDR2 FQGNSA. This CDR3 has 15 residues. The ends were cut back, 3 bases at V and 2 bases at J, with 13 bases in the middle. The CDR3 sequence is CASSFKGGPNTEAFF. The CDR3 DNA reads TGTGCCAGCAGCTTCAAGGGGGGCCCAAACACTGAAGCTTTCTTT.

This rearrangement joins TRBV6-5 to TRBJ1-4; D is perhaps TRBD1 (5 bases). The V and J ends lost 6 bases and 8 bases respectively, with 19 bases between them. Germline CDR1 reads MNHEY; CDR2 reads SVGAGI. The CDR3 is 15 amino acids. The CDR3 nucleotides read TGTGCCAGCAGCCAGACCCCCCAGGGTTACGAAAAACTGTTTTTT. This sequence encodes CASSQTPQGYEKLFF.

The rearrangement links TRBV7-2 to TRBJ1-2; D uncertain. Germline V lookup: CDR1 SGHTA, CDR2 FQGNSA. V lost 1 base and J 4 bases, leaving 4 bases between the germline ends. The CDR3 spans 12 residues. CDR3 in DNA: TGTGCCAGCAGCTTAGTGAGCTATGGCTACACCTTC. Protein sequence: CASSLVSYGYTF.

This chain uses TRBV19 with TRBJ1-3; a weak D match, TRBD1 (5 bases). The CDR3 length is 14 residues. CDR1 and CDR2 from the germline V gene are LNHDA and SQIVND (reference sequence). V lost 9 bases to trimming and J lost 0 bases, with 12 bases between them. In DNA form, the CDR3 reads TGTGCCAGCCTCGGGGGAAGCTCTGGAAACACCATATATTTT. This sequence encodes CASLGGSSGNTIYF.

The V gene is TRBV18, the J gene TRBJ1-5; TRBD1 agrees at 11 bases. The CDR3 sequence is 15 residues long. CDR1 is KGHSH, CDR2 LQKENI, per germline. V shed 4 bases, J shed 7 bases, and the junction held 6 bases outside the gene matches. In nucleotides, the CDR3 is TGTGCCAGCTCACTGGGGACAGGGGGATTACAGCCCCAGCATTTT. This encodes CASSLGTGGLQPQHF.

The chain couples TRBV11-1 to TRBJ1-1; D gene ambiguous. The CDR3 spans 12 residues. Trimming pared 3 bases from V and 7 bases from J, leaving 9 bases between. CDR1 and CDR2 (germline): SGHAT, FQDESV (reference sequence). This chain's CDR3 is CASSFGRDEAFF. CDR3 nucleotide sequence: TGTGCCAGCAGCTTCGGACGGGATGAAGCTTTCTTT.

The chain couples TRBV5-1 to TRBJ1-2; D is uncertain. Trimming cost V 1 base and J 3 bases, with 10 bases left between them. CDR1 SGHRS and CDR2 YFSETQ come from the germline V gene. There are 14 residues in the CDR3. CDR3 in amino acids: CASSLFAADYGYTF. CDR3 coding DNA: TGCGCCAGCAGCTTGTTTGCAGCCGACTATGGCTACACCTTC.

The chain employs TRBV28 and TRBJ1-2, with 8 bases identical to TRBD1. This CDR3 contains 17 residues. Germline assignment: CDR1 MDHEN and CDR2 SYDVKM. Trimming took 1 base from V and 1 from J; bases not matched to a gene: 8. In DNA form, the CDR3 reads TGTGCCAGCAGTTTATCCTTAGGACAGGGAAATAACTATGGCTACACCTTC. Translation: CASSLSLGQGNNYGYTF.

This clone was picked up a small number of times. The V call is TRBV5-5, the J call TRBJ1-6; D remains unclear. V lost 4 bases and J 0 bases, leaving 5 bases between the germline ends. The CDR3 is 14 residues long. Per germline, CDR1 SGHKS and CDR2 YYEKEE (reference sequence). The CDR3: CASSPGSYNSPLHF. CDR3 DNA: TGTGCCAGCAGCCCCGGCTCCTATAATTCACCCCTCCACTTT.

The gene calls are TRBV4-2 and TRBJ2-3; D unresolved. Trimming left V 0 bases short and J 2 bases short, with 9 bases between. Looked up from germline, CDR1 is LGHNA and CDR2 is YNFKEQ. The CDR3 covers 15 residues. The CDR3 nucleotides read TGTGCCAGCAGCCAAGATTATGCGGACACAGATACGCAGTATTTT. Encoded protein: CASSQDYADTDTQYF.

V and J are TRBV6-1 and TRBJ1-4; D is unresolved. The V gene's germline CDR1 is MNHNS and CDR2 SASEGT. V was clipped by 2 bases and J by 5 bases, with 12 bases between them. The CDR3 covers 15 residues. CDR3: CASSENSDFNEKLFF. The CDR3 DNA reads as TGTGCCAGCAGTGAAAACAGCGATTTCAATGAAAAACTGTTTTTT.

V usage is TRBV11-2 and J usage is TRBJ1-1; D possibly corresponds to TRBD1 (6 bases). V was pared by 3 bases and J by 5 bases, with 13 bases between. The CDR3 sequence is 14 residues long. The germline CDR1 and CDR2 sequences are SGHAT and FQNNGV. The CDR3 reads CASSFGDRTTEAFF. DNA of the CDR3: TGTGCCAGCAGCTTCGGAGACAGGACTACTGAAGCTTTCTTT.

CDR3 sequence reads: CASSVGRGNYGYTF. CDR3 sequence (DNA): TGTGCCAGCTCAGTAGGACGGGGCAACTATGGCTACACCTTC. This chain uses TRBV6-6 with TRBJ1-2; D perhaps matches TRBD1 (5 bases). V dropped 8 bases and J dropped 2 bases, with 15 bases sitting between them. The length of the CDR3 is 14 residues. Germline CDR1 reads MNHNY; CDR2 reads SVGAGI (reference sequence).

The CDR3 DNA reads TGTGCCAGCAGACCCGGAGGGGGCGATCAGCCCCAGCATTTT. The encoded protein is CASRPGGGDQPQHF. This chain uses TRBV28 with TRBJ1-5; 7 positions agree with TRBD1. This CDR3 has 14 amino acids. Germline loops: CDR1 MDHEN, CDR2 SYDVKM. V lost 6 bases to trimming and J lost 5 bases; unmatched junction nucleotides: 7.